The 6 T cell receptor beta chains listed next were all sequenced from one sample in a study of OX40 agonist ivuxolimab in advanced cancers. Here immunoSEQ multiplex PCR was the method, and the copy in TCRdb shows in-frame clones only, minus some. This table holds roughly 77,000 clones, roughly 89% found once. This specimen was CD4+ or CD8+ T cells sorted from blood, taken in a trial of the OX40 agonist ivuxolimab. These receptors were obtained from an adult with an advanced solid tumor such as melanoma, head and neck, liver or kidney cancer.

The chain is built from TRBV6-6 and TRBJ1-4; 9 nucleotides line up with TRBD1. The CDR3 is 15 residues long. Trimming at V came to 6 bases and at J to 7 bases, leaving 9 bases not matched to a gene. Germline lookup yields CDR1 MNHNY and CDR2 SVGAGI (reference sequence). The CDR3 bases are TGTGCCAGCAGCAAAAACGGACAGGGGTCTGAAAAACTGTTTTTT. As protein: CASSKNGQGSEKLFF.

The chain carries TRBV6-4 and TRBJ1-2; a weak D match, TRBD1 (6 bases). V lost 6 bases and J lost 3, with 11 bases in between. The CDR3 has 13 amino acids. The germline V gene encodes CDR1 MRHNA and CDR2 SNTAGT. The CDR3 here is CASSRGSDYGYTF. The CDR3 DNA is TGTGCCAGCAGCAGGGGTTCAGACTATGGCTACACCTTC.

This clone has only a few counts. The V and J genes are TRBV11-3 and TRBJ2-7; D not resolved. There are 14 residues in the CDR3. Looked up from germline, CDR1 is SGHNT and CDR2 is YENEEA. V shed 5 bases and J shed 1 base, with 12 bases lying between them. CDR3 region: CASSRGPNSYEQYF. In DNA, the CDR3 is TGTGCCAGCAGCCGAGGACCGAATTCCTACGAGCAGTACTTC. The full variable domain, rest sourced from reference TRBV11-3 and TRBJ2-7, is EAGVVQSPRYKIIEKKQPVAFWCNPISGHNTLYWYLQNLGQGPELLIRYENEEAVDDSQLPKDRFSAERLKGVDSTLKIQPAELGDSAVYLCASSRGPNSYEQYFGPGTRLTVT.

The genes are TRBV9 and TRBJ2-7; no clear D gene. Germline CDR1 and CDR2: SGDLS and YYNGEE. Trimming stripped 1 base from V and 6 bases from J, with 11 bases between. The CDR3 covers 13 residues. CDR3 nucleotides: TGTGCCAGCAGCGTAACATCCGGTTCCGAGCAGTACTTC. As protein: CASSVTSGSEQYF.

The chain links TRBV30 to TRBJ1-2; D unresolved. CDR3 length equals 12 residues. V gave up 5 bases and J gave up 5 bases, with 12 bases separating them. From germline, CDR1 is GTSNPN and CDR2 SVGIG (reference sequence). CDR3 DNA: TGTGCCTGGCAAGCCCCTCTATATGGCTACACCTTC. As protein: CAWQAPLYGYTF.

This clone was counted once. The CDR3 region has the DNA TGTGCCAGCAGCCCGGGACTAGCGGGCCTCGGGAACACCGGGGAGCTGTTTTTT. As protein: CASSPGLAGLGNTGELFF. The chain carries TRBV9 and TRBJ2-2; 12 nucleotides align to TRBD2. There are 18 residues in the CDR3. V shed 4 bases, J shed 1 base, and the junction held 8 bases outside the gene matches. CDR1 is SGDLS, CDR2 YYNGEE, per germline.